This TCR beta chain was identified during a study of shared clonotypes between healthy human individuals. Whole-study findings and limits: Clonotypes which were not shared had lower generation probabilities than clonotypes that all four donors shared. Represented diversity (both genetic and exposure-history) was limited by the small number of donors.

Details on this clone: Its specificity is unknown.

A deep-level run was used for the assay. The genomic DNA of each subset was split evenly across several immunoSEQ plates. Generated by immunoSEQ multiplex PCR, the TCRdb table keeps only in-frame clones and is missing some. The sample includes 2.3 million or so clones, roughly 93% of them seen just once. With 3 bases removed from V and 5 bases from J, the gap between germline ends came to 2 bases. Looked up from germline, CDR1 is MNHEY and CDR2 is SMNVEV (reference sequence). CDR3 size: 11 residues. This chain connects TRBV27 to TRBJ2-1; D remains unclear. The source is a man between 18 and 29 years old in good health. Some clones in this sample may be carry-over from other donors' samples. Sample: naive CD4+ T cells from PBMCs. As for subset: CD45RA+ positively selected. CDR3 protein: CASSLDNEQFF. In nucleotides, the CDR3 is TGTGCCAGCAGTTTGGACAATGAGCAGTTCTTC.